A single sample gave rise to the 17 T cell receptor beta chains below, sequenced in a study of blood T cell repertoires in COVID-19. The repertoire was sequenced with immunoSEQ multiplex PCR; TCRdb's copy has only in-frame clones and lacks some. The table shows roughly 320,000 clones, with about nine tenths occurring only once. Material: peripheral blood. All receptors come from a woman aged 45-60 years with COVID-19, enrolled during active disease.

This chain joins TRBV15 and TRBJ1-2, with D possibly matching TRBD1 (5 bases). CDR3 length: 15 amino acids. Trimming took off 0 bases at V and 8 bases at J, with 16 bases between the two ends. The germline gives CDR1 LNHNV, CDR2 YYDKDF (reference sequence). The CDR3 nucleotides read TGTGCCACCAGCAGAGATCTCATAACAGGCTTCGGCTACACCTTC. It encodes CATSRDLITGFGYTF.

This chain uses TRBV19 with TRBJ1-6; D not resolved. The germline V gene has CDR1 LNHDA and CDR2 SQIVND (reference sequence). CDR3 length equals 16 residues. V was cut by 4 bases and J by 0 bases, with 10 bases left in between. CDR3 amino acids: CASSTRHSSYNSPLHF. CDR3 DNA sequence: TGTGCCAGTAGTACAAGACACAGCTCCTATAATTCACCCCTCCACTTT.

V and J are TRBV19 and TRBJ2-5; 11 bases match TRBD2. Germline-derived CDR1 and CDR2 are LNHDA and SQIVND (reference sequence). This CDR3 contains 14 residues. Germline trimming cut 5 bases from V and 6 bases from J; bases unmatched to any gene: 5. The chain's CDR3 is CASSSTSGGQTQYF. The CDR3, as DNA: TGTGCCAGTAGTTCCACTAGCGGGGGTCAGACCCAGTACTTC.

The genes are TRBV14 and TRBJ2-5; D may be TRBD1 (5 bases). The CDR3 covers 14 residues. Per germline, CDR1 SGHDN and CDR2 FVKESK. V dropped 5 bases and J dropped 2 bases, with 12 bases sitting between them. CDR3 protein: CASSFLQGQETQYF. The CDR3 DNA reads TGTGCCAGCAGCTTTCTGCAGGGTCAAGAGACCCAGTACTTC.

The gene calls are TRBV18 and TRBJ2-1; 11 bases agree with TRBD1. V was pared by 6 bases and J by 3 bases, with 4 bases of the junction left unmatched. Germline V gives CDR1 KGHSH, CDR2 LQKENI. The CDR3 is 15 residues long. The CDR3: CASSAGTGGYNEQFF. The CDR3 DNA follows: TGTGCCAGCTCGGCCGGGACAGGGGGCTACAATGAGCAGTTCTTC.

The CDR3 loop reads CASSIYRETDYGYTF. Written as DNA, the CDR3 is TGTGCCAGCAGCATTTACAGGGAGACGGACTATGGCTACACCTTC. The chain has TRBV7-9 and TRBJ1-2; possible D gene TRBD1, 6 bases. This CDR3 spans 15 amino acids. CDR1 and CDR2 from the germline V gene are SEHNR and FQNEAQ (reference sequence). Trimming took 5 bases from V and 3 from J, leaving 16 bases between them.

In this sample, this clone turned up once. The V and J genes are TRBV11-3 and TRBJ1-1; D is perhaps TRBD1 (6 bases). The V end lost 3 bases, the J end lost 0 bases, and 14 bases lay between the germline ends. CDR1 is SGHNT, CDR2 YENEEA, per germline. The CDR3 has 16 residues. CDR3 in DNA: TGTGCCAGCAGCTTTTTGAGGGGGGGCATGAACACTGAAGCTTTCTTT. Protein product: CASSFLRGGMNTEAFF. Full variable domain (rest looked up from reference TRBV11-3 and TRBJ1-1): EAGVVQSPRYKIIEKKQPVAFWCNPISGHNTLYWYLQNLGQGPELLIRYENEEAVDDSQLPKDRFSAERLKGVDSTLKIQPAELGDSAVYLCASSFLRGGMNTEAFFGQGTRLTVV.

V gene TRBV12-5 combines with J gene TRBJ2-7; 7 positions match TRBD1. The J segment lost 4 bases and the V segment lost 0 bases, leaving 6 bases of the junction unmatched. Germline lookup yields CDR1 LGHNT and CDR2 FRNRAP. The CDR3 loop spans 15 amino acids. CDR3 DNA: TGTGCTAGTGGTTTGGTCCATGGGACAGTGTACGAGCAGTACTTC. Protein: CASGLVHGTVYEQYF.

The rearrangement joins TRBV7-9 to TRBJ1-1; the match to TRBD1 covers 9 bases. CDR3 length: 14 amino acids. Per the germline V gene, CDR1 is SEHNR and CDR2 is FQNEAQ (reference sequence). After removal of 4 bases from V and 3 bases from J, the junction contained 3 bases not matched to a gene. The DNA for the CDR3 is TGTGCCAGCAGCTCTTACAGGGGGCACACTGAAGCTTTCTTT. This gives the protein CASSSYRGHTEAFF.

The rearrangement links TRBV7-9 to TRBJ1-4, with 8 bases that match TRBD1. J gave up 8 bases and V 5 bases, and 10 bases lay outside the gene matches. The germline V gene has CDR1 SEHNR and CDR2 FQNEAQ (reference sequence). This CDR3 comprises 15 residues. In DNA form, the CDR3 reads TGTGCCAGCAGCCTAATACCGGGACAGGCCGAAAAACTGTTTTTT. It specifies CASSLIPGQAEKLFF.

This clone has just a few counts. The chain links TRBV6-5 to TRBJ2-1, with D maybe TRBD2 (6 bases). Germline CDR1 and CDR2: MNHEY and SVGAGI. There are 15 residues in the CDR3. With 6 bases removed from V and 1 base from J, the gap between germline ends came to 13 bases. The CDR3 protein is CASRLAVGSYNEQFF. The CDR3 region has the DNA TGTGCCAGCAGGTTAGCGGTAGGGTCCTACAATGAGCAGTTCTTC.

The chain combines TRBV19 with TRBJ2-1, with TRBD1 matching 7 bases. V lost 3 bases to trimming and J lost 2 bases; unmatched junction nucleotides: 1. This CDR3 is 14 amino acids long. Germline CDR1 reads LNHDA; CDR2 reads SQIVND (reference sequence). CDR3 in amino acids: CASSIDRAYNEQFF. The DNA for the CDR3 is TGTGCCAGTAGTATTGACAGGGCCTACAATGAGCAGTTCTTC.

The rearrangement joins TRBV24-1 to TRBJ2-1; D might be TRBD1 (5 bases). V lost 0 bases, J lost 8 bases, and 13 bases lay in between. The CDR3 has 15 amino acids. Germline CDR1 and CDR2: KGHDR and SFDVKD. This chain's CDR3 is CATSDLRQGSDEQFF. The CDR3 DNA is TGTGCCACCAGTGATTTGCGCCAGGGATCCGATGAGCAGTTCTTC.

The J gene is TRBJ2-7, the V gene TRBV5-1, with 9 bases lining up with TRBD1. V was clipped by 4 bases and J by 5 bases; unmatched bases: 7. The CDR3 contains 14 residues. Germline CDR1 and CDR2: SGHRS and YFSETQ. CDR3 in amino acids: CASSTGTGFDEQYF. The CDR3 DNA sequence: TGCGCCAGCAGCACCGGGACAGGGTTCGACGAGCAGTACTTC.

The genes are TRBV30 and TRBJ2-5; 9 nucleotides agree with TRBD1. Germline V gene lookup returns CDR1 GTSNPN and CDR2 SVGIG (reference sequence). V lost 1 base and J lost 5; bases outside the gene matches: 2. The CDR3 loop spans 13 amino acids. The CDR3: CAWSAGQGETQYF. CDR3 DNA sequence: TGTGCCTGGAGTGCCGGACAGGGGGAGACCCAGTACTTC.

This clone occurred once. The chain couples TRBV18 to TRBJ1-1; D may be TRBD1 (6 bases). The CDR3 covers 15 residues. The V gene's germline CDR1 is KGHSH and CDR2 LQKENI. V was clipped by 4 bases and J by 0 bases, with 12 bases between them. CDR3 residues: CASSLGQTMNTEAFF. DNA of the CDR3: TGTGCCAGCTCACTAGGACAGACCATGAACACTGAAGCTTTCTTT.

The chain links TRBV6-4 to TRBJ1-2, with TRBD1 as a possible D gene (5 bases). The V gene's germline CDR1 is MRHNA and CDR2 SNTAGT. This CDR3 region has 14 residues. V dropped 3 bases and J dropped 10 bases, with 18 bases sitting between them. Here the CDR3 reads CASSENAVGTIYTF. The CDR3 region has the DNA TGTGCCAGCAGTGAAAACGCCGTTGGGACTATCTACACCTTC.